This is a list of T cell receptor beta chains from one sample in a study of shared clonotypes between healthy human individuals. The repertoire was sequenced with immunoSEQ multiplex PCR; TCRdb's copy has only in-frame clones and lacks some. The sample contains approximately 640,000 clones, 60% to 80% of which appear only once. Sequencing was carried out using memory CD4+ T cells sorted from blood. The receptors were sampled from a woman under 40 in good health. Both conserved end residues are part of each CDR3. The D gene is left open where the match is weak. Size tells how often a clone was seen (once, few, many) or the class of an expanded clone, and some rows leave it out.

D | size | J | V | CDR3 | DNA
. | few | TRBJ2-3 | TRBV6-5 | CASSLGEYTDTQYF | TGTGCCAGCAGTTTAGGAGAGTACACAGATACGCAGTATTTT
. | . | TRBJ1-5 | TRBV2 | CASSREGNNQPQHF | TGTGCCAGCTCCCGGGAAGGGAACAATCAGCCCCAGCATTTT
. | . | TRBJ2-5 | TRBV25-1 | CASSSGGQGDWETQYF | TGTGCCAGCAGCTCTGGGGGGCAGGGCGATTGGGAGACCCAGTACTTC
TRBD2 | . | TRBJ2-1 | TRBV27 | CASRRLAGGSSYNEQFF | TGTGCCAGCAGACGACTAGCGGGAGGGAGCTCCTACAATGAGCAGTTCTTC
. | . | TRBJ2-7 | TRBV28 | CASSSTVLEQYF | TGTGCCAGCAGTTCGACAGTCCTCGAGCAGTACTTC
. | once | TRBJ2-1 | TRBV21-1 | CASPGLAGWNEQFF | TGTGCCAGCCCAGGACTAGCGGGATGGAATGAGCAGTTCTTC
TRBD1 | . | TRBJ2-5 | TRBV5-4 | CASSSTGTGDREQYF | TGTGCCAGCAGCTCCACCGGGACAGGGGATAGGGAGCAGTACTTC
. | . | TRBJ1-3 | TRBV6-5 | CATHDTSGNTIYF | TGTGCCACCCACGACACCTCTGGAAACACCATATATTTT
. | few | TRBJ1-5 | TRBV7-2 | CASSLFPVENQPQHF | TGTGCCAGCAGCTTATTTCCTGTGGAAAATCAGCCCCAGCATTTT
. | . | TRBJ2-5 | TRBV6-5 | CASEAEETQYF | TGTGCCAGCGAAGCCGAAGAGACCCAGTACTTC
. | . | TRBJ1-5 | TRBV18 | CASSPESNSNQPQHF | TGTGCCAGCTCGCCTGAATCTAATAGCAATCAGCCCCAGCATTTT
. | . | TRBJ2-6 | TRBV6-1 | CASRDPGGANVLTF | TGTGCCAGCAGGGACCCGGGGGGGGCCAACGTCCTGACTTTC
. | . | TRBJ2-2 | TRBV7-1 | CASSEKQGPGELFF | TGTGCCAGCAGCGAAAAACAGGGCCCCGGGGAGCTGTTTTTT
TRBD2 | . | TRBJ2-3 | TRBV28 | CASSYIPQGLAGASTDTQYF | TGTGCCAGCAGTTACATCCCCCAGGGTCTAGCGGGAGCTAGCACAGATACGCAGTATTTT
TRBD1 | . | TRBJ2-7 | TRBV2 | CASSERSGQGVFEQYF | TGTGCCAGCAGTGAAAGGTCGGGGCAGGGGGTATTCGAGCAGTACTTC
. | few | TRBJ2-6 | TRBV19 | CASSMGVGANVLTF | TGTGCCAGTAGTATGGGTGTTGGGGCCAACGTCCTGACTTTC
TRBD2 | . | TRBJ2-5 | TRBV18 | CASSPQGLGLQETQYF | TGTGCCAGCTCACCGCAGGGACTAGGGTTACAAGAGACCCAGTACTTC
. | . | TRBJ1-5 | TRBV7-9 | CASSLDRSNQPQHF | TGTGCCAGCAGTCTGGACAGAAGCAATCAGCCCCAGCATTTT
TRBD2 | . | TRBJ2-1 | TRBV30 | CAWSVRGLALYNEQFF | TGTGCCTGGAGTGTACGGGGACTAGCGCTTTACAATGAGCAGTTCTTC
. | once | TRBJ1-4 | TRBV7-9 | CASSRDGGEKLFF | TGTGCCAGCAGCCGGGACGGAGGGGAAAAACTGTTTTTT
TRBD1 | . | TRBJ2-5 | TRBV7-8 | CASSLQNRGLETQYF | TGTGCCAGCAGCTTGCAAAACAGGGGTCTAGAGACCCAGTACTTC
. | . | TRBJ2-2 | TRBV5-1 | CASSSPPGAAGELFF | TGCGCCAGCAGCTCCCCCCCAGGGGCCGCCGGGGAGCTGTTTTTT
TRBD1 | . | TRBJ1-2 | TRBV29-1 | CSSTGTGNYGYTF | TGCAGCTCGACCGGGACAGGGAATTATGGCTACACCTTC
TRBD2 | . | TRBJ2-5 | TRBV19 | CASGLAGSETQYF | TGTGCCAGCGGACTAGCGGGAAGCGAGACCCAGTACTTC
. | once | TRBJ2-6 | TRBV19 | CASINREAGANVLTF | TGTGCCAGTATAAACAGGGAAGCTGGGGCCAACGTCCTGACTTTC
. | once | TRBJ1-1 | TRBV29-1 | CSVNTFGPGAFF | TGCAGCGTTAACACGTTTGGTCCTGGGGCTTTCTTT
. | few | TRBJ2-1 | TRBV18 | CASSPQGLDEQFF | TGTGCCAGCTCACCACAGGGGCTAGATGAGCAGTTCTTC
. | few | TRBJ1-4 | TRBV15 | CATSRGRGPGEKLFF | TGTGCCACCAGCAGAGGGCGGGGGCCGGGTGAAAAACTGTTTTTT
. | . | TRBJ2-7 | TRBV11-2 | CASTGGYEQYF | TGTGCCAGCACTGGGGGTTACGAGCAGTACTTC
. | . | TRBJ1-1 | TRBV5-6 | CASSLWTMNTEAFF | TGTGCCAGCAGCTTGTGGACCATGAACACTGAAGCTTTCTTT
. | . | TRBJ2-2 | TRBV19 | CASVTGKAHRGAVF | TGTGCCAGTGTTACAGGGAAAGCACACCGGGGAGCTGTTTTT